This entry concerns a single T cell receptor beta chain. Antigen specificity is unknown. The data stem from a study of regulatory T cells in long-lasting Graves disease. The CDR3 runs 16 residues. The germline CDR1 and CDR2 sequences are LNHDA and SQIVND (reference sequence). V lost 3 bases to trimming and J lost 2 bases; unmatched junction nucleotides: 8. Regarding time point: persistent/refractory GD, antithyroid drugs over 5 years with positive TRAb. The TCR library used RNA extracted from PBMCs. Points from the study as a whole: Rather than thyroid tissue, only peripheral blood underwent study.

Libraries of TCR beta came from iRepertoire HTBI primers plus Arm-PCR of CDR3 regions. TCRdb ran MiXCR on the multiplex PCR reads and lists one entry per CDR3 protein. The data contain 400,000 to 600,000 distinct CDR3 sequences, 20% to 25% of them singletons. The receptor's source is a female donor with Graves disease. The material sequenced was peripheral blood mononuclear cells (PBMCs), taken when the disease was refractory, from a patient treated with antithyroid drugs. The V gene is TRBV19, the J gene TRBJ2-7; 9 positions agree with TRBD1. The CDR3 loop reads CASSILQGAGTYEQYF. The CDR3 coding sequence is TGTGCCAGTAGTATCTTACAGGGGGCTGGGACCTACGAGCAGTACTTC.